These 24 T cell receptor beta chains were all obtained from the same sample, sequenced in a study of cytomegalovirus exposure and HLA in healthy donors. The primer mix had 60 Vbeta and 13 Jbeta primers. Assay: immunoSEQ multiplex PCR; the TCRdb copy retains only in-frame clones and omits some. The sample shows some 210,000 clones, approximately 82% of them seen only once. Input material: PBMCs. The receptors come from a woman between 50 and 59 years old in good health and CMV-seropositive.

This chain connects TRBV25-1 to TRBJ1-4, with 10 bases that match TRBD1. Trimming at V came to 4 bases and at J to 8 bases, leaving 1 base not matched to a gene. CDR3 size: 13 residues. Germline V gene sequence: CDR1 MGHDK, CDR2 SYGVNS. The CDR3 reads CASSGDRGEKLFF. The CDR3 DNA reads TGTGCCAGCAGTGGGGACAGGGGAGAAAAACTGTTTTTT.

This clone was counted once. V is TRBV11-2 and J is TRBJ1-1; D unclear. Germline assignment: CDR1 SGHAT and CDR2 FQNNGV. V lost 5 bases and J 1 base, leaving 11 bases between the germline ends. The CDR3 spans 14 residues. The CDR3 sequence is CASSPLAGNTEAFF. The CDR3 nucleotides read TGTGCCAGCAGCCCACTCGCGGGGAACACTGAAGCTTTCTTT.

V gene TRBV9 combines with J gene TRBJ1-4; no reliable D call. The CDR3 runs 15 residues. Germline V gives CDR1 SGDLS, CDR2 YYNGEE. V was cut by 4 bases and J by 0 bases, with 10 bases left in between. In nucleotides, the CDR3 is TGTGCCAGCAGCCCAATTTCGGCAACTAATGAAAAACTGTTTTTT. Translated, it gives CASSPISATNEKLFF.

The V call is TRBV2, the J call TRBJ2-5; D gene uncertain. Per germline, CDR1 SNHLY and CDR2 FYNNEI. This CDR3 spans 13 amino acids. Trimming took 8 bases from V and 1 from J, leaving 11 bases between them. For the CDR3, the DNA is TGTGCCAGCGAGTCTAACAGCCAAGAGACCCAGTACTTC. Translation gives CASESNSQETQYF.

This clone occurred a few times. This sequence joins TRBV7-6 and TRBJ1-5; 12 bases are a match to TRBD1. Germline V lookup: CDR1 SGHVS, CDR2 FNYEAQ. The CDR3 sequence is 15 residues long. Losses at the gene ends were 5 bases for V and 8 bases for J; bases not matched to a gene: 7. CDR3 residues: CASSPSGTGGEPQHF. CDR3 DNA sequence: TGTGCCAGCAGCCCCTCGGGGACAGGGGGCGAGCCCCAGCATTTT.

The V gene is TRBV11-2, the J gene TRBJ1-5; 8 bases are shared with TRBD1. The J segment lost 6 bases and the V segment lost 3 bases, leaving 7 bases of the junction unmatched. CDR3 length: 15 amino acids. Germline CDR1 is SGHAT and CDR2 is FQNNGV. This CDR3 is CASSLTGQGGQPQHF. The CDR3 region has the DNA TGTGCCAGCAGCTTGACCGGACAGGGAGGTCAGCCCCAGCATTTT.

The chain links TRBV7-2 to TRBJ1-5, with D possibly being TRBD1 (6 bases). In germline, CDR1 is SGHTA, CDR2 FQGNSA. The V end lost 4 bases, the J end lost 5 bases, and 15 bases lay between the germline ends. The CDR3 totals 15 residues. The CDR3 sequence is CASSWDRDTYQPQHF. The CDR3 region has the DNA TGTGCCAGCAGCTGGGACCGGGACACCTATCAGCCCCAGCATTTT.

The genes are TRBV7-2 and TRBJ1-5; D gene uncertain. Germline V gene sequence: CDR1 SGHTA, CDR2 FQGNSA. With 5 bases removed from V and 7 bases from J, the gap between germline ends came to 15 bases. This CDR3 is 14 amino acids long. The CDR3 region has the DNA TGTGCCAGCAGCGAAACCTGGGTCGGGCAGCCCCAGCATTTT. Encoded protein: CASSETWVGQPQHF.

The chain joins TRBV14 to TRBJ2-3, with 8 bases aligning to TRBD2. Trimming at V came to 0 bases and at J to 0 bases, leaving 8 bases not matched to a gene. CDR3 length: 18 residues. Looked up from germline, CDR1 is SGHDN and CDR2 is FVKESK. Written as DNA, the CDR3 is TGTGCCAGCAGCCAAGAGGAAGGGCGGGGGGCGAGCACAGATACGCAGTATTTT. Amino acid sequence: CASSQEEGRGASTDTQYF.

The V gene is TRBV7-7, the J gene TRBJ2-5, with 13 positions matching TRBD2. V was pared by 5 bases and J by 1 base, with 4 bases of the junction left unmatched. This CDR3 is built from 16 residues. From germline, CDR1 is SSHAT and CDR2 FNYEAQ (reference sequence). The CDR3 DNA reads TGTGCCAGCAGCGCCGGACTAGCGGGGGTCCAAGAGACCCAGTACTTC. Its translation: CASSAGLAGVQETQYF. Together with reference TRBV7-7 and TRBJ2-5, the CDR3 gives the full variable domain: GAGVSQSPRYKVTKRGQDVTLRCDPISSHATLYWYQQALGQGPEFLTYFNYEAQPDKSGLPSDRFSAERPEGSISTLTIQRTEQRDSAMYRCASSAGLAGVQETQYFGPGTRLLVL.

The rearrangement uses TRBV6-4 and TRBJ2-2; TRBD2 matches 10 bases. V was pared by 3 bases and J by 7 bases, with 11 bases of the junction left unmatched. CDR1 is MRHNA and CDR2 is SNTAGT in the germline V gene. CDR3 length equals 17 residues. DNA of the CDR3: TGTGCCAGCAGTGAGGGGCTAGCGGGGGTTCGTCGCGGGGAGCTGTTTTTT. As protein: CASSEGLAGVRRGELFF.

This rearrangement joins TRBV21-1 to TRBJ2-7; the table's D call TRBD1 went unverified against the DNA. TRBV21-1 is a known pseudogene. The CDR3 totals 13 residues. Here the CDR3 reads CASRWGQVYEQYF. CDR3 nucleotide sequence: TGTGCCAGCAGGTGGGGACAGGTCTACGAGCAGTACTTC.

The chain recombines TRBV13 with TRBJ2-2, with 10 bases fitting TRBD2. CDR3 length equals 15 residues. The germline V gene has CDR1 PRHDT and CDR2 FYEKMQ (reference sequence). Losses at the gene ends were 4 bases for V and 5 bases for J; bases not matched to a gene: 4. As DNA, the CDR3 is TGTGCCAGCAGCTCCGGACTAGCGGTGACCGGGGAGCTGTTTTTT. The encoded protein is CASSSGLAVTGELFF. The full variable domain, rest sourced from reference TRBV13 and TRBJ2-2, is AAGVIQSPRHLIKEKRETATLKCYPIPRHDTVYWYQQGPGQDPQFLISFYEKMQSDKGSIPDRFSAQQFSDYHSELNMSSLELGDSALYFCASSSGLAVTGELFFGEGSRLTVL.

The CDR3 region is CASSALPNTEAFF. The CDR3 nucleotides read TGTGCCAGCAGCGCCCTTCCCAACACTGAAGCTTTCTTT. The chain has TRBV9 and TRBJ1-1; D is undetermined. CDR3 length: 13 residues. Germline V gene lookup returns CDR1 SGDLS and CDR2 YYNGEE. Trimming shortened V by 3 bases and J by 2 bases, and 8 bases separated the two germline ends.

The rearrangement uses TRBV7-8 and TRBJ2-3, with TRBD2 matching 9 bases. Germline V CDR1 and CDR2: SGHVS, FQNEAQ. This CDR3 spans 14 amino acids. Trimming cost V 5 bases and J 7 bases; bases outside gene matches: 7. CDR3 coding DNA: TGTGCCAGCAGCCTGACTAGCGGAGGAAATACGCAGTATTTT. Protein: CASSLTSGGNTQYF.

The CDR3 sequence is CASDTDYGYTF. The CDR3 DNA is TGTGCCAGTGACACTGACTATGGCTACACCTTC. V gene TRBV6-6 combines with J gene TRBJ1-2; D is uncertain. CDR3 length: 11 amino acids. Germline lookup yields CDR1 MNHNY and CDR2 SVGAGI (reference sequence). V gave up 9 bases and J gave up 3 bases, with 8 bases separating them.

The chain has TRBV29-1 and TRBJ2-7; D remains unclear. Germline V CDR1 and CDR2: SQVTM, ANQGSEA. This CDR3 spans 12 amino acids. The V end was cut by 7 bases, the J end by 2 bases, with 12 bases between. This CDR3 is CSGSDWTYEQYF. In nucleotides, the CDR3 is TGCAGCGGGAGCGACTGGACCTACGAGCAGTACTTC.

The chain is built from TRBV5-1 and TRBJ2-1; D may be TRBD2 (5 bases). CDR1 and CDR2 (germline): SGHRS, YFSETQ. With 4 bases removed from V and 6 bases from J, the gap between germline ends came to 20 bases. The CDR3 contains 16 residues. In DNA form, the CDR3 reads TGCGCCAGCAGCCCGGATCTTGGTAGGAGGATCAATGAGCAGTTCTTC. As protein: CASSPDLGRRINEQFF.

The chain links TRBV5-4 to TRBJ2-1; 10 nucleotides agree with TRBD2. The CDR3 extends over 19 amino acids. V was clipped by 0 bases and J by 4 bases; unmatched bases: 13. Germline V gene sequence: CDR1 SGHNT, CDR2 YYREEE (reference sequence). The DNA for the CDR3 is TGTGCCAGCAGCTTGGTCCTGAGCGGGGGGGCCGTCCGGTACAATGAGCAGTTCTTC. Residues: CASSLVLSGGAVRYNEQFF.

V is TRBV5-1 and J is TRBJ2-7; 10 bases are shared with TRBD1. CDR3 length equals 14 residues. CDR1 is SGHRS, CDR2 YFSETQ, per germline. V lost 4 bases to trimming and J lost 7 bases; unmatched junction nucleotides: 8. The CDR3, as DNA: TGCGCCAGCAGCGAAGGACAGGGGGTGTTGGAGCAGTACTTC. It codes for CASSEGQGVLEQYF. The full variable domain, with the rest looked up from reference TRBV5-1 and TRBJ2-7, is KAGVTQTPRYLIKTRGQQVTLSCSPISGHRSVSWYQQTPGQGLQFLFEYFSETQRNKGNFPGRFSGRQFSNSRSEMNVSTLELGDSALYLCASSEGQGVLEQYFGPGTRLTVT.

The V and J genes are TRBV6-1 and TRBJ2-7, with 8 nucleotides matching TRBD1. Germline assignment: CDR1 MNHNS and CDR2 SASEGT. The CDR3 sequence is 14 residues long. With 4 bases clipped from V and 4 bases from J, the junction kept 6 bases outside the gene matches. The CDR3 DNA is TGTGCCAGCAGTGCCCGGACAGGGCCGTACGAGCAGTACTTC. It is translated as CASSARTGPYEQYF.

The genes are TRBV7-6 and TRBJ2-7; 9 nucleotides agree with TRBD1. V lost 5 bases and J lost 2; bases outside the gene matches: 4. The CDR3 loop spans 14 amino acids. Germline lookup yields CDR1 SGHVS and CDR2 FNYEAQ. CDR3 residues: CASSLRQGAYEQYF. Here the CDR3 DNA reads TGTGCCAGCAGCCTGAGACAGGGGGCCTACGAGCAGTACTTC.

CDR3 region: CASSGQGDNEQFF. CDR3 DNA: TGTGCCAGCAGTGGGCAGGGGGACAATGAGCAGTTCTTC. The J gene is TRBJ2-1, the V gene TRBV6-1; 7 nucleotides agree with TRBD1. The V and J ends lost 4 bases and 5 bases, in that order; junction bases with no gene match: 2. The CDR3 consists of 13 residues. Per germline, CDR1 MNHNS and CDR2 SASEGT.

The J gene is TRBJ2-1, the V gene TRBV7-2, with TRBD2 as a possible D gene (6 bases). Germline loops: CDR1 SGHTA, CDR2 FQGNSA. V dropped 0 bases and J dropped 2 bases, with 8 bases sitting between them. This CDR3 has 15 residues. The CDR3 protein is CASSLAGGPYNEQFF. DNA of the CDR3: TGTGCCAGCAGCTTAGCCGGGGGTCCCTACAATGAGCAGTTCTTC.